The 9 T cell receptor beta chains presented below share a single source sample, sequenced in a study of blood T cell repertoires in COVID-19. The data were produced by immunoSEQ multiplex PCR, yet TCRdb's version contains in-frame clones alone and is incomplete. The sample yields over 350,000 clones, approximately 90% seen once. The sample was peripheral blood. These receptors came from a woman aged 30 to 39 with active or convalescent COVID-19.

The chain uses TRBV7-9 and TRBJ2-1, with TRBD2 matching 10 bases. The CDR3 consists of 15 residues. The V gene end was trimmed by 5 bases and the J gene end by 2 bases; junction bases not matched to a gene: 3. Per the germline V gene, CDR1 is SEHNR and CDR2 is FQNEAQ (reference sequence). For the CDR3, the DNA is TGTGCCAGCAGCCCGACTAGCGGGCCCTACAATGAGCAGTTCTTC. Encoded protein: CASSPTSGPYNEQFF.

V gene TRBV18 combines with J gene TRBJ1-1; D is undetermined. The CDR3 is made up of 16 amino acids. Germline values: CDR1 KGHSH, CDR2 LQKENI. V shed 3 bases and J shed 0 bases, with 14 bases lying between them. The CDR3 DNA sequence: TGTGCCAGCTCACCGAATACCGGAGGCGTGAACACTGAAGCTTTCTTT. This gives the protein CASSPNTGGVNTEAFF.

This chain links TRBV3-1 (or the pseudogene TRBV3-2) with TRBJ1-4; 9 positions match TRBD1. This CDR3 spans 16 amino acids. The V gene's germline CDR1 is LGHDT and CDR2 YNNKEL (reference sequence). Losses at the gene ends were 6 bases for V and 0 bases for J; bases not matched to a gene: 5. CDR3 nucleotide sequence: TGTGCCAGCAGGACAGGGGGAGGTGCAACTAATGAAAAACTGTTTTTT. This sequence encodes CASRTGGGATNEKLFF.

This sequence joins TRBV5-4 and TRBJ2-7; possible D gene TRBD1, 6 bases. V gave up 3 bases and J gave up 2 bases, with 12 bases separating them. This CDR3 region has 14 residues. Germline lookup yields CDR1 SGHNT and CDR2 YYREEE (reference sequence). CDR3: CASSSGTSPYEQYF. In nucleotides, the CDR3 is TGTGCCAGCAGCTCCGGGACAAGTCCCTACGAGCAGTACTTC.

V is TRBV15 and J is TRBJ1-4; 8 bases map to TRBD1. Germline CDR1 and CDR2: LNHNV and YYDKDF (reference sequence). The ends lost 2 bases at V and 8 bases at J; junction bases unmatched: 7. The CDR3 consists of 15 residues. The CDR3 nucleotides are TGTGCCACCAGCAGATACCGGACAGGGCCAGAAAAACTGTTTTTT. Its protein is CATSRYRTGPEKLFF.

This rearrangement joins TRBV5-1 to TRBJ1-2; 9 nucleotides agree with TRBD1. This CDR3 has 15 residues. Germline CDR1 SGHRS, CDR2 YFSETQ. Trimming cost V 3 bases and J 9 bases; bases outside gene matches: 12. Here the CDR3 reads CASSSSPGQGESYTF. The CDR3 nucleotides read TGCGCCAGCAGCTCGAGCCCGGGACAGGGTGAGAGCTACACCTTC.

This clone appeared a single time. This CDR3 is CASDAGGGLITAQYF. CDR3 nucleotide sequence: TGTGCCAGCGACGCGGGAGGGGGCCTCATTACGGCCCAGTACTTC. V usage is TRBV2 and J usage is TRBJ2-5, with 9 bases matching TRBD2. Germline V gene lookup returns CDR1 SNHLY and CDR2 FYNNEI. V shed 8 bases and J 9 bases; nucleotides not matched to a gene: 16. The CDR3 is made up of 15 amino acids.

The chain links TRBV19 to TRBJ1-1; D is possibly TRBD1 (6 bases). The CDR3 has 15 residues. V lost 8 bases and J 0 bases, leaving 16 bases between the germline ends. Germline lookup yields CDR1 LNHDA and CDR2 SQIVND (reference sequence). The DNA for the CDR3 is TGTGCCAGTTGGTTGACAGGAGACCTGAACACTGAAGCTTTCTTT. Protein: CASWLTGDLNTEAFF.

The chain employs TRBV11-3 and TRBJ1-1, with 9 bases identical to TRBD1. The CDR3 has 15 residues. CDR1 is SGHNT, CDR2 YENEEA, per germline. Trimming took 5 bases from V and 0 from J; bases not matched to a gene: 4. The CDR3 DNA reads TGTGCCAGCAGCGGGGGACAGGGAATGAACACTGAAGCTTTCTTT. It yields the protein CASSGGQGMNTEAFF.